This T cell receptor beta chain was identified during a study of shared clonotypes between healthy human individuals. Study outcomes and limitations: Exclusively blood specimens were collected; tissue repertoires likely differ. Rarefaction revealed incomplete sorted-subset sequencing despite large depth. Clonotype sharing among the donors was expected to vary with sequencing depth.

Positive CCR7 selection of CD45RO-negative cells yielded the naive CD8 cells, and terminally differentiated effector memory CD45RA+ cells were excluded. A note on this clone: Its specificity is unknown.

Trimming left V 5 bases short and J 0 bases short, with 11 bases between. Looked up from germline, CDR1 is MDHEN and CDR2 is SYDVKM. This CDR3 is built from 14 residues. An even split of each subset's genomic DNA across several immunoSEQ plates was performed. Repertoires were generated with immunoSEQ multiplex PCR, while TCRdb's copy carries only in-frame clones and drops some. The top ten hold less than 1.5% of the sample, which has 1.5 million to 2.5 million clones, approximately 94% seen once. The receptor was isolated from a man between 18 and 35 years old in good health. The rearrangement uses TRBV28 and TRBJ2-7, with D tentatively TRBD1 (6 bases). Sample: naive CD8+ T cells sorted from blood. CDR3 residues: CASSPDRNSYEQYF. The CDR3, as DNA: TGTGCCAGCAGTCCCGACAGGAACTCCTACGAGCAGTACTTC.